The present entry profiles one TCR beta chain with its context. No antigen is known for it. It has no much larger one-base neighbor in the sample; base qualities were not kept. These data belong to a study of blood T cell repertoires in COVID-19 (dated by TCRdb to between 2020 and 2021). Background on the whole study: Collaborator samples came from the United States, Italy and Spain and covered acute and convalescent phases of COVID-19. The repertoires were released in a freely available public database intended as a resource for research on the immune response to SARS-CoV-2. Samples were obtained from the ongoing ImmuneRACE study (first 160 participants) and from 950 to 1,500 subjects provided by 6 global collaborators. The prospective study material was composed of cDNA or gDNA derived from T cells, B-cell-depleted T cells, or PBMCs. Deeply sampled blood TCRbeta repertoires from subjects exposed to, actively infected with, or recovered from COVID-19 were included in the dataset. Nearly every sample came with metadata listing a de-identified subject ID, COVID-19 status, age in years and sex. HLA class I and class II types, where available, came from metadata supplied by the sample provider rather than from assay-based typing.

Participants in the prospective study were aged about 18 to 95 years, lived in about two dozen United States geographic areas, and enrolled through a virtual design. Cohort assignment in the prospective study relied on participant-reported clinical history from a screening survey and a study questionnaire. Each participant in the prospective study had whole blood, serum and a nasopharyngeal or oropharyngeal swab collected by mobile phlebotomists. Over an approximately two-month period, participants in the prospective study had the option of providing additional blood draws and questionnaires. Prospective study blood samples were shipped either frozen or at room temperature before DNA extraction. TCRbeta CDR3 regions were amplified from genomic DNA by means of the immunoSEQ Assay, a bias-controlled multiplex PCR. From the authors' description of their analysis: Nucleated cell counts per sample were estimated from amplification of reference gene primers within the assay. To quantify the absolute abundance of each unique TCRbeta CDR3 rearrangement, sequence reads were collapsed and filtered. For each sample, productive Simpson clonality was calculated as the square root of Simpson's diversity index across productive rearrangements. The table was pulled from immuneACCESS by TCRdb, which kept in-frame rearrangements only. Such tables lose some clones; where checked, under half of the loss comes from unresolved V genes, and the rest has no known cause. Clone size and the V and J calls come from that table; the DNA yielded D and trimming. For this sample there are approximately 290,000 clones; nearly 90% appear just once. Over 3.5% of the sample is in the top ten clones.

The paper's findings and limits, for the study overall: The amount of clinical and demographic metadata varied by source and participant and was provided uncurated.

Sequencing was done on a sample of PBMCs or T cells enriched from blood (not recorded which). The sequence was collected from a woman younger than 30 with acute COVID-19.

The CDR3 has the sequence CASSPKWGDRGYNEQFF. The DNA reads as follows: TGTGCCAGCAGCCCAAAATGGGGGGACAGGGGTTACAATGAGCAGTTCTTC. The chain joins TRBV7-9 to TRBJ2-1; 10 central bases correspond to TRBD1. In the germline V gene (reference sequence), CDR1 corresponds to SEHNR and CDR2 to FQNEAQ. V has 5 bases trimmed and J has 4 bases trimmed; junction bases matching no gene number 11. Reading from cysteine to phenylalanine, the CDR3 counts 17 amino acids. CDR3 DNA is the only sequence kept; it has 51 bases, read in frame from the first base. Outside the CDR3, residues come from the reference TRBV7-9 and TRBJ2-1 proteins, so the full variable domain is: DTGVSQNPRHKITKRGQNVTFRCDPISEHNRLYWYRQTLGQGPEFLTYFQNEAQLEKSRLLSDRFSAERPKGSFSTLEIQRTEQGDSAMYLCASSPKWGDRGYNEQFFGPGTRLTVL.